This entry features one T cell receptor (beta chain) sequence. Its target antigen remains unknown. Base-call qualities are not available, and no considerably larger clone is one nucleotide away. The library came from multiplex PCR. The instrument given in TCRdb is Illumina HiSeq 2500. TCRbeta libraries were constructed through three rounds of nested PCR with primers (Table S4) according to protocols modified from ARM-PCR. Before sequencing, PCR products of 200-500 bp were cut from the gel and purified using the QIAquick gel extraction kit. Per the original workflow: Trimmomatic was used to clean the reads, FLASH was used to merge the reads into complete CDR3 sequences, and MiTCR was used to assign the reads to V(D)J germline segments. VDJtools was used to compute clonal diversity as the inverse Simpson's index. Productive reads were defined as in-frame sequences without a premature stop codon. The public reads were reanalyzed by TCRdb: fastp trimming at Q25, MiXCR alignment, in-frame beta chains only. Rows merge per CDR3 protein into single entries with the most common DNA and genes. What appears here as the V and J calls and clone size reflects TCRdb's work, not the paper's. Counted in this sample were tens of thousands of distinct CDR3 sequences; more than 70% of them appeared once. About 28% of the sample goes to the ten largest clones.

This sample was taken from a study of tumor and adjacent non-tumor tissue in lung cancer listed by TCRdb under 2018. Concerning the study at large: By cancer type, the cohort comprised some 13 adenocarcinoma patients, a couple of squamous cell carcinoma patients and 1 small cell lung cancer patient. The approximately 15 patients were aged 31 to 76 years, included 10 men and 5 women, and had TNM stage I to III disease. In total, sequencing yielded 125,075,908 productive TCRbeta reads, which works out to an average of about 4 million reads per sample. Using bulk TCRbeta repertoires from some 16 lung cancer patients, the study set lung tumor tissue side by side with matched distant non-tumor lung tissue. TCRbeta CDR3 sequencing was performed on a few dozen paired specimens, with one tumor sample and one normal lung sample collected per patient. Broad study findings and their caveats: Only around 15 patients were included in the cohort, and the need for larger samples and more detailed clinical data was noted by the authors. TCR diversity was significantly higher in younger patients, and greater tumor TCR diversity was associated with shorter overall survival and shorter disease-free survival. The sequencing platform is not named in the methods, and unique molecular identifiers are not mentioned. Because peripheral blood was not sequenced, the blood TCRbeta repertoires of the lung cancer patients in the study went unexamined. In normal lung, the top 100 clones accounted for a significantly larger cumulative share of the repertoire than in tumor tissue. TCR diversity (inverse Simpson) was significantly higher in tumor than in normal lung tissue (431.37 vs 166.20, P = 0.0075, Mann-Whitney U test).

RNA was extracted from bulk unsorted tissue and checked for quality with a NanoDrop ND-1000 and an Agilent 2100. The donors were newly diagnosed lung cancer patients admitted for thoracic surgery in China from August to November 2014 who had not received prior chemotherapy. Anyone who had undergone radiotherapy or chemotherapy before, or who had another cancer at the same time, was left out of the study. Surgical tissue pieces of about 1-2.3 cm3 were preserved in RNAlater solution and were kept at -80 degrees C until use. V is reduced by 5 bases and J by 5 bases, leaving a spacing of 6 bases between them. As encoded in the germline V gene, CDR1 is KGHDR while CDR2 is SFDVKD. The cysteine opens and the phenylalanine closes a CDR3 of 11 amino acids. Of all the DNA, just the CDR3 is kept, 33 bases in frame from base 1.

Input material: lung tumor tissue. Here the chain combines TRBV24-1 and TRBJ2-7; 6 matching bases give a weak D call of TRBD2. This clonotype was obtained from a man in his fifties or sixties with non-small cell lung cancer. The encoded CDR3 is CATSGGDEQYF. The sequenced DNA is TGTGCCACCAGTGGGGGGGACGAGCAGTACTTC.